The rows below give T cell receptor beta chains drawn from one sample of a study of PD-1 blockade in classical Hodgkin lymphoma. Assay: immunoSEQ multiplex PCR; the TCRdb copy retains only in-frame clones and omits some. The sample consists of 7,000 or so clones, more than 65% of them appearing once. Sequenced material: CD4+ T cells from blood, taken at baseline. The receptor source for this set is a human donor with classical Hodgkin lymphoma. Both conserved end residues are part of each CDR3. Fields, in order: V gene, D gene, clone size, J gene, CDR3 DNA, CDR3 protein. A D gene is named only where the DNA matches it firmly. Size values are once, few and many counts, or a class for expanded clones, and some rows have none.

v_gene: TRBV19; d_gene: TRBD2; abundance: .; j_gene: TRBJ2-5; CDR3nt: TGTGCCAGTAGTACTAGCGGGGGGGCCGCAGAGACCCAGTACTTC; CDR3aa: CASSTSGGAAETQYF
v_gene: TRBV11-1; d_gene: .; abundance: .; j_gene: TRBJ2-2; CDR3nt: TGTGCCAGCAGCTCCCCCGGGCGAAAGGCCGGGGAGCTGTTTTTT; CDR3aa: CASSSPGRKAGELFF
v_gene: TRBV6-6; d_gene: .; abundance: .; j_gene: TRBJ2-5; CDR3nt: TGTGCCAGCAGACCCGGATTGGAAGAGACCCAGTACTTC; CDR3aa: CASRPGLEETQYF
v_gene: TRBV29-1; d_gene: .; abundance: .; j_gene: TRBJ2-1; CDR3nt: TGCAGCGTTGTGGGCCAAGAGGGGTATGAGCAGTTCTTC; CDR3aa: CSVVGQEGYEQFF
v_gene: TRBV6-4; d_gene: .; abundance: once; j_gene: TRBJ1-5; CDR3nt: TGCGCCAGCAGTGTGGAGAAGGGGGGCCAGCCCCAGCATTTT; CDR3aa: CASSVEKGGQPQHF
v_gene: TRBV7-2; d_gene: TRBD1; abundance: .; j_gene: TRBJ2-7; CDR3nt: TGTGCCAGCAGCTTATCCGGGACAGTTATATCAGCCCAGTACTTC; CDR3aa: CASSLSGTVISAQYF
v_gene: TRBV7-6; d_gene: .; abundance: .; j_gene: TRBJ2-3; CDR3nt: TGTGCCAGCAGCTTAGCCCCCGGTGCAGATACGCAGTATTTT; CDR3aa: CASSLAPGADTQYF
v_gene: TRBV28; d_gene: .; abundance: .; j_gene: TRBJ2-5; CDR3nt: TGTGCCAGCAGTTTGGATCTCCCAGGGTGGTTGGGAGAGACCCAGTACTTC; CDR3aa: CASSLDLPGWLGETQYF
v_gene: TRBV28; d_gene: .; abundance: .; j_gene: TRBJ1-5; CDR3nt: TGTGCCAGCAGTTTAATTTTATCGGCCCAGCCCCAGCATTTT; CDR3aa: CASSLILSAQPQHF
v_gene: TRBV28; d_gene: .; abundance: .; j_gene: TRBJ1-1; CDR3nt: TGTGCCAGCAGTTTCTTTGTCCGGAGCACTGAAGCTTTCTTT; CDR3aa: CASSFFVRSTEAFF
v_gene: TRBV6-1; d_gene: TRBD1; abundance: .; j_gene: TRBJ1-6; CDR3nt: TGTGCCAGCACTATGACAGGGAGTAATTCACCCCTCCACTTT; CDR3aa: CASTMTGSNSPLHF
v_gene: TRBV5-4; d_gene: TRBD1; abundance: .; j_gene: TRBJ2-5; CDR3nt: TGTGCCAGCAGCTTGTGGCGGACAGGGGGGAGGGAGACCCAGTACTTC; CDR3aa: CASSLWRTGGRETQYF
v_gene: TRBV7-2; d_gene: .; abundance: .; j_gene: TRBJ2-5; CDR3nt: TGTGCCAGCAGCTCGGAGGGCCCGCTGACGGAGACCCAGTACTTC; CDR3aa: CASSSEGPLTETQYF
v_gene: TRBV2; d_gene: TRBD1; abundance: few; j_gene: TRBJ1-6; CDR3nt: TGTGCCAGCAGTGAAGAGACAGGGGTTCGTTCACCCCTCCACTTT; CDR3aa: CASSEETGVRSPLHF